A single sample gave rise to the 16 T cell receptor beta chains below, sequenced in a study of cytomegalovirus exposure and HLA in healthy donors. Primers for the PCR totalled 60 Vbeta and 13 Jbeta. TCRdb keeps only in-frame clones here, not all; method: immunoSEQ multiplex PCR. The profile shows more than 150,000 clones, around 75% of them singletons. The specimen sequenced was PBMCs. The receptors shown here come from a woman between 25 and 40 years old in good health and CMV-seropositive.

This rearrangement joins TRBV5-1 to TRBJ1-1; D possibly corresponds to TRBD1 (5 bases). Germline CDR1 and CDR2: SGHRS and YFSETQ. V gave up 1 base and J gave up 5 bases, with 18 bases separating them. The length of the CDR3 is 16 residues. This CDR3 reads CASSLRPGVVGTEAFF. CDR3 bases: TGCGCCAGCAGCTTGCGTCCGGGGGTAGTGGGGACTGAAGCTTTCTTT.

V is TRBV28 and J is TRBJ1-4, with D possibly being TRBD1 (6 bases). V lost 3 bases to trimming and J lost 8 bases, with 10 bases between them. This CDR3 has 13 residues. Germline CDR1 is MDHEN and CDR2 is SYDVKM. Written as DNA, the CDR3 is TGTGCCAGCAGTTTCCAGGGGCGGGAAAAACTGTTTTTT. Translation: CASSFQGREKLFF. The entire variable domain, with the rest obtained from reference TRBV28 and TRBJ1-4, is as follows: DVKVTQSSRYLVKRTGEKVFLECVQDMDHENMFWYRQDPGLGLRLIYFSYDVKMKEKGDIPEGYSVSREKKERFSLILESASTNQTSMYLCASSFQGREKLFFGSGTQLSVL.

The J gene is TRBJ2-2, the V gene TRBV4-2, with a weak D call TRBD1 (5 bases). V was clipped by 0 bases and J by 0 bases, with 14 bases between them. CDR1 is LGHNA, CDR2 YNFKEQ, per germline. This CDR3 is built from 18 residues. As DNA, the CDR3 is TGTGCCAGCAGCCAAGACCCCAGGGATTTGACGAACACCGGGGAGCTGTTTTTT. The encoded protein is CASSQDPRDLTNTGELFF.

This chain joins TRBV6-6 and TRBJ1-2; maybe TRBD1 (6 bases). V dropped 7 bases and J dropped 1 base, with 13 bases sitting between them. CDR3 length: 14 residues. CDR1 and CDR2 from the germline V gene are MNHNY and SVGAGI (reference sequence). This CDR3 is CASTLGAINYGYTF. The CDR3 bases are TGTGCCAGCACCTTGGGGGCGATTAACTATGGCTACACCTTC.

V and J are TRBV4-3 and TRBJ1-1; the D gene is possibly TRBD1 (6 bases). The germline V and J ends were trimmed by 2 bases and 7 bases, with 14 bases remaining between them. The CDR3 is 14 amino acids. The V gene's germline CDR1 is LGHNA and CDR2 YSLEER. The CDR3 DNA reads as TGCGCCAGCAGCCAATGGACAGCGGACGTTGAAGCTTTCTTT. Residues: CASSQWTADVEAFF.

Worth noting for this clone: Compared with germline, one end of the junction differs, possibly owing to a read error. The chain joins TRBV7-7 to TRBJ2-3; D is unclear. Germline lookup yields CDR1 SSHAT and CDR2 FNYEAQ (reference sequence). The length of the CDR3 is 16 residues. The CDR3 DNA is TGTGCTAGCAGCCCTGGTCGGGTCGATGGAACAGATACGCAGTATTTT. Amino acids: CASSPGRVDGTDTQYF.

This CDR3 is CASSFPGRSPLHF. The DNA for the CDR3 is TGTGCCAGCAGCTTCCCAGGTCGCTCACCCCTCCACTTT. This rearrangement joins TRBV5-4 to TRBJ1-6; D uncertain. V lost 2 bases and J lost 10, with 10 bases in between. CDR1 and CDR2 from the germline V gene are SGHNT and YYREEE (reference sequence). The CDR3 runs 13 residues.

This clone has more than one count but fewer than ten. The chain has TRBV5-1 and TRBJ1-2; TRBD1 matches at 7 bases. The CDR3 runs to 13 residues. Germline V lookup: CDR1 SGHRS, CDR2 YFSETQ. V dropped 4 bases and J dropped 6; count of bases not matched to a gene: 6. This CDR3 reads CASSLRDRDGYTF. The CDR3 bases are TGCGCCAGCAGCCTCCGGGACAGAGATGGCTACACCTTC.

This clone was seen only a few times. The J gene is TRBJ1-1, the V gene TRBV6-5; possible D gene TRBD1, 5 bases. CDR1 and CDR2 (germline): MNHEY, SVGAGI. The V end was cut by 2 bases, the J end by 1 base, with 8 bases between. The CDR3 sequence is 14 residues long. The CDR3 DNA reads TGTGCCAGCAGTTACACAGGTCCGAACACTGAAGCTTTCTTT. Residues: CASSYTGPNTEAFF.

The J gene is TRBJ1-1, the V gene TRBV6-6, with D perhaps matching TRBD1 (6 bases). Germline V gene data show CDR1 as MNHNY and CDR2 as SVGAGI (reference sequence). V lost 2 bases and J lost 0, with 7 bases in between. The CDR3 covers 14 residues. The CDR3 is CASSYQGMNTEAFF. CDR3 sequence (DNA): TGTGCCAGCAGTTACCAGGGGATGAACACTGAAGCTTTCTTT.

The V call is TRBV28, the J call TRBJ1-5; D gene ambiguous. V dropped 5 bases and J dropped 2 bases, with 13 bases sitting between them. CDR1 and CDR2 (germline): MDHEN, SYDVKM. The CDR3 runs 15 residues. Here the CDR3 reads CASSPGGVGNQPQHF. In nucleotides, the CDR3 is TGTGCCAGCAGTCCCGGCGGTGTGGGCAATCAGCCCCAGCATTTT.

This clone has just one count. CDR3 nucleotide sequence: TGTGCCAGCAGCCTCCGGACTAGCGGGCCTTACAATGAGCAGTTCTTC. The encoded protein is CASSLRTSGPYNEQFF. This chain links TRBV7-9 with TRBJ2-1, with 11 positions matching TRBD2. The CDR3 has 16 amino acids. Per the germline V gene, CDR1 is SEHNR and CDR2 is FQNEAQ (reference sequence). Losses at the gene ends were 5 bases for V and 4 bases for J; bases not matched to a gene: 7.

The rearrangement joins TRBV6-1 to TRBJ1-5; no reliable D call. Deletions cut 4 bases from V and 6 bases from J, with 13 bases between. CDR1 is MNHNS, CDR2 SASEGT, per germline. This CDR3 has 14 residues. The CDR3 region is CASSGRGRAQPQHF. The DNA for the CDR3 is TGTGCCAGCAGTGGACGGGGAAGGGCTCAGCCCCAGCATTTT.

This clone has only a few counts. This chain links TRBV5-6 with TRBJ1-1; a possible D gene is TRBD1 (5 bases). Germline-derived CDR1 and CDR2 are SGHDT and YYEEEE. The CDR3 loop spans 15 amino acids. Trimming stripped 4 bases from V and 0 bases from J, with 13 bases between. The CDR3 bases are TGTGCCAGCAGCACCCGACAGTCTATGAACACTGAAGCTTTCTTT. Encoded protein: CASSTRQSMNTEAFF.

J is TRBJ2-7 and V is TRBV5-1; TRBD2 matches 7 bases. Germline V gene sequence: CDR1 SGHRS, CDR2 YFSETQ. The J segment lost 1 base and the V segment lost 0 bases, leaving 10 bases of the junction unmatched. CDR3 size: 17 residues. The CDR3 is CASSLASLLAKSYEQYF. CDR3 coding DNA: TGCGCCAGCAGCTTGGCAAGTTTACTAGCGAAATCCTACGAGCAGTACTTC.

This clone was counted a single time. This chain links TRBV14 with TRBJ2-5, with no clear D. The CDR3 totals 12 residues. CDR1 SGHDN and CDR2 FVKESK come from the germline V gene. Trimming left V 2 bases short and J 9 bases short, with 10 bases between. CDR3 coding DNA: TGTGCCAGCAGCCAACCCCTAGGTCCCCAGTACTTC. Translating it yields CASSQPLGPQYF. Using reference TRBV14 and TRBJ2-5 for the parts outside the CDR3, the full variable domain is EAGVTQFPSHSVIEKGQTVTLRCDPISGHDNLYWYRRVMGKEIKFLLHFVKESKQDESGMPNNRFLAERTGGTYSTLKVQPAELEDSGVYFCASSQPLGPQYFGPGTRLLVL.